The present T cell receptor beta chain was sequenced within a study of cytomegalovirus exposure and HLA in healthy donors. Study conclusions and caveats: Evidence from a later analysis indicated that most CMV-associated TCR beta chains looked HLA-restricted.

Primers included in the PCR were 60 Vbeta and 13 Jbeta primers. Libraries were prepared by immunoSEQ multiplex PCR; TCRdb keeps only in-frame clonotypes and omits some of them. The sample yields over 150,000 clones, of which the top ten take up 0.7% to 0.8%. Of note for this clone: Its antigen is not known.

The CDR3 sequence is 15 residues long. Unmatched junction bases numbered 7, after V lost 0 bases and J lost 5 bases. Germline values: CDR1 SGHNT, CDR2 YYREEE (reference sequence). This TCR was sampled from a boy aged 5-17 years in good health and CMV-seronegative. The gene calls are TRBV5-4 and TRBJ2-5, with 7 bases identical to TRBD2. The sample taken for sequencing was PBMCs. The CDR3 bases are TGTGCCAGCAGCTTGGACGGGGGGATGGGGGAGACCCAGTACTTC. Translating it yields CASSLDGGMGETQYF. Full variable domain (missing parts from reference TRBV5-4 and TRBJ2-5): ETGVTQSPTHLIKTRGQQVTLRCSSQSGHNTVSWYQQALGQGPQFIFQYYREEENGRGNFPPRFSGLQFPNYSSELNVNALELDDSALYLCASSLDGGMGETQYFGPGTRLLVL.